The source of this T cell receptor beta chain is a study of T-cell reconstitution after alpha-beta-depleted transplantation in children. In regard to this clonotype: Its matching antigen is unknown.

Unique molecular identifiers were used in preparing the TCRbeta library. TCRdb ran MiXCR on the PCR reads and lists one entry per CDR3 protein. Of hundreds of thousands of distinct CDR3 sequences detected, roughly 11% appear once; the ten largest clones hold roughly 27%. CDR1 and CDR2 from the germline V gene are DFQATT and SNEGSKA (reference sequence). V was clipped by 6 bases and J by 6 bases; unmatched bases: 7. The CDR3 runs to 12 residues. General study results and limits: The origin of alpha-beta T cells about two months after transplant was reportedly several hundred expanded graft clones. Surviving recipient cells, namely T cells and thymic progenitors, were the source of high day-60 TCRbeta diversity in some patients. By one year post-transplant, T-cell counts and diversity largely arose from T cells that were newly produced.

The sequence was collected from a child less than two years old with acute myeloid leukemia, due to receive a stem cell transplant. This specimen was PBMCs, taken before TCRalphabeta/CD19-depleted stem cell transplant. The chain couples TRBV20-1 to TRBJ1-1, with 7 bases identical to TRBD1. The CDR3 nucleotides read TGCAGTGCCGACAGGGTAGGTGCTGAAGCTTTCTTT. This encodes CSADRVGAEAFF.